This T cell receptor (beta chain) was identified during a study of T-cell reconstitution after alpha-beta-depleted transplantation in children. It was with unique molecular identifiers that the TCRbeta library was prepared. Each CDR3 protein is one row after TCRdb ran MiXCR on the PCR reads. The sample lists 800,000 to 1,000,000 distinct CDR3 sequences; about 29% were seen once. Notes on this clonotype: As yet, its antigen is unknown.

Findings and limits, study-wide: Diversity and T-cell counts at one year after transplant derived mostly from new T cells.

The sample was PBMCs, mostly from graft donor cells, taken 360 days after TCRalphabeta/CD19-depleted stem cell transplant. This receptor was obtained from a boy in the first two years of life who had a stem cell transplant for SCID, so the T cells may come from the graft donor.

CDR3 DNA: TGTGCCAGCAGTGAGACGGGGGCCGGTTCAACAGATACGCAGTATTTT. Residues: CASSETGAGSTDTQYF. The chain recombines TRBV2 with TRBJ2-3, with D perhaps given as TRBD1 or TRBD2 (6 bases each). The CDR3 is 16 amino acids. The germline V and J ends were trimmed by 3 bases and 3 bases, with 16 bases remaining between them. The germline gives CDR1 SNHLY, CDR2 FYNNEI. Full variable domain (remainder filled in from reference TRBV2 and TRBJ2-3): EPEVTQTPSHQVTQMGQEVILRCVPISNHLYFYWYRQILGQKVEFLVSFYNNEISEKSEIFDDQFSVERPDGSNFTLKIRSTKLEDSAMYFCASSETGAGSTDTQYFGPGTRLTVL.